The present entry profiles one T cell receptor beta chain with its context. Its antigen is not identified. These data are taken from a study of blood T cells in healthy people across ages. Primers used in a second PCR of about 6 to 11 cycles were a sample-barcoded 5' primer and a J-beta primer mix. In TCRdb, the 5' RACE reads were re-called with MiXCR into one record per CDR3 protein. The table lists around 600,000 distinct CDR3 sequences, roughly 43% of them singletons. The germline V gene encodes CDR1 DFQATT and CDR2 SNEGSKA (reference sequence). The V gene lost 3 bases and the J gene lost 4 bases, with 19 bases spanning the gap. This CDR3 contains 15 residues. Notes on the study in general: TCR beta diversity correlated strongly with naive T cell percentage. More naive CD4+ cells and higher diversity were found in long-lived than in aged donors.

Roughly 10 milliliters of peripheral blood were drawn from each donor. This clonotype was sampled from an elderly man in good health. The chain links TRBV20-1 to TRBJ2-7; weak D call: TRBD1 (6 bases). Material for sequencing was blood. DNA of the CDR3: TGCAGTGCTAGCCCCAGGGGCTACGCATCATACGAGCAGTACTTC. Translation gives CSASPRGYASYEQYF.